Listed below are T cell receptor beta chains from one sample, sequenced in a study of cytomegalovirus exposure and HLA in healthy donors. Data came from immunoSEQ multiplex PCR; TCRdb stores just in-frame clones and leaves some out. The data show around 130,000 clones, 85% seen once. Sample: PBMCs. The receptors here all came from a woman between 25 and 40 years old in good health and CMV-seronegative. CDR3s include the opening cysteine and the closing phenylalanine or tryptophan. The D gene is left open where the match is weak. Only some rows state a clone size, as once, few, many or a class for expanded clones.

j_call,d_call,v_call,clone_size,cdr3_aa,cdr3_nt
TRBJ2-3,-,TRBV5-4,-,CASSLVGTDTQYF,TGTGCCAGCAGCTTGGTCGGGACAGATACGCAGTATTTT
TRBJ1-2,-,TRBV18,-,CASSPADRNYGYTF,TGTGCCAGCTCACCCGCGGACAGAAACTATGGCTACACCTTC
TRBJ2-4,TRBD2,TRBV27,once,CASSLSGVAGGLAKNIQYF,TGTGCCAGCAGTTTATCGGGAGTAGCGGGGGGGCTAGCCAAAAACATTCAGTACTTC
TRBJ1-2,-,TRBV18,-,CASSPETDSVNYGYTF,TGTGCCAGCTCACCAGAGACGGACAGCGTTAACTATGGCTACACCTTC
TRBJ1-6,TRBD1,TRBV7-2,few,CASSSRQGSSPLHF,TGTGCCAGCAGCTCCAGACAGGGATCCTCACCCCTCCACTTT
TRBJ2-3,TRBD2,TRBV7-2,-,CASSYTAGGTTDTQYF,TGTGCCAGCAGCTACACAGCGGGGGGGACCACAGATACGCAGTATTTT
TRBJ2-3,TRBD2,TRBV9,-,CASSVGLAATDTQYF,TGTGCCAGCAGCGTAGGACTAGCGGCCACAGATACGCAGTATTTT
TRBJ1-1,-,TRBV5-1,-,CASSKTPGTPNTEAFF,TGCGCCAGCAGCAAAACCCCCGGGACACCTAACACTGAAGCTTTCTTT
TRBJ1-5,-,TRBV18,-,CASARGASNQPQHF,TGTGCCAGCGCTCGGGGGGCGAGCAATCAGCCCCAGCATTTT
TRBJ1-6,-,TRBV4-3,-,CASSQARGDSPLHF,TGCGCCAGCAGCCAAGCCAGGGGAGATTCACCCCTCCACTTT
TRBJ1-2,-,TRBV29-1,-,CSVPTGANYGYTF,TGCAGCGTTCCGACAGGAGCTAACTATGGCTACACCTTC
TRBJ1-4,TRBD1,TRBV9,-,CASSALGQGPREKLFF,TGTGCCAGCAGCGCACTGGGACAGGGTCCTCGTGAAAAACTGTTTTTT
TRBJ1-4,-,TRBV6-6,-,CASSYSRRLDEKLFF,TGTGCCAGCAGTTACTCTCGGAGACTAGATGAAAAACTGTTTTTT
TRBJ1-1,TRBD1,TRBV30,-,CAWTRTGNTEAFF,TGTGCCTGGACTAGGACAGGGAACACTGAAGCTTTCTTT
TRBJ2-1,TRBD2,TRBV27,-,CASSPLGAGANNEQFF,TGTGCCAGCAGTCCACTCGGAGCGGGGGCCAACAATGAGCAGTTCTTC
TRBJ1-1,-,TRBV19,-,CASRSLWAGIQNTEAFF,TGTGCCAGTAGGTCCTTATGGGCGGGGATTCAGAACACTGAAGCTTTCTTT
TRBJ2-5,TRBD2,TRBV6-6,-,CASSGPGLAGQETQYF,TGTGCCAGCAGTGGACCGGGACTAGCGGGCCAAGAGACCCAGTACTTC
TRBJ2-7,-,TRBV2,-,CASSVNRVGYEQYF,TGTGCCAGCAGTGTAAACAGGGTGGGCTACGAGCAGTACTTC
TRBJ1-6,-,TRBV18,-,CASSPRRTTDNSPLHF,TGTGCCAGCTCACCAAGGAGGACGACCGATAATTCACCCCTCCACTTT
TRBJ1-5,TRBD1,TRBV19,-,CASSPWGQGNNQPQHF,TGTGCCAGTAGTCCCTGGGGACAGGGAAATAATCAGCCCCAGCATTTT
TRBJ2-1,TRBD2,TRBV19,once,CASSPQRGGLVNEQFF,TGTGCCAGTAGTCCCCAGCGGGGGGGCCTGGTGAATGAGCAGTTCTTC
TRBJ2-2,TRBD1,TRBV7-7,-,CASSLGGQGARTGELFF,TGTGCTAGCAGCTTGGGGGGACAGGGAGCCCGGACCGGGGAGCTGTTTTTT
TRBJ2-6,-,TRBV5-8,-,CASSLAGSGANVLTF,TGTGCCAGCAGCTTGGCAGGCTCTGGGGCCAACGTCCTGACTTTC
TRBJ1-4,-,TRBV5-1,once,CASSLGSLGGNEKLFF,TGCGCCAGCAGCTTGGGCTCGCTAGGGGGTAATGAAAAACTGTTTTTT
TRBJ2-5,TRBD2,TRBV6-1,-,CASRPGLAGVETQYF,TGTGCCAGCAGACCGGGACTAGCGGGGGTAGAGACCCAGTACTTC
TRBJ2-7,-,TRBV11-3,-,CASSTTGTHEQYF,TGTGCCAGCAGCACGACAGGTACCCACGAGCAGTACTTC
TRBJ1-5,TRBD1,TRBV7-2,-,CASSQGQGSFQPQHF,TGTGCCAGCAGCCAGGGACAGGGGTCTTTTCAGCCCCAGCATTTT
TRBJ2-3,TRBD1,TRBV7-9,-,CASSLTGTDTQYF,TGTGCCAGCAGCTTGACAGGGACAGATACGCAGTATTTT
TRBJ2-3,-,TRBV5-1,-,CASSVGGRTDTQYF,TGCGCCAGCAGCGTAGGGGGACGGACAGATACGCAGTATTTT
TRBJ1-6,-,TRBV30,-,CAWSSQGTNSPLHF,TGTGCCTGGAGTAGTCAGGGAACGAATTCACCCCTCCACTTT
TRBJ2-7,-,TRBV6-4,-,CASVPSWQDYEQYF,TGTGCCAGCGTCCCCTCGTGGCAGGATTACGAGCAGTACTTC
TRBJ2-5,TRBD2,TRBV27,once,CASSPNSGGRETQYF,TGTGCCAGCAGTCCAAATAGCGGGGGGCGGGAGACCCAGTACTTC
TRBJ2-6,-,TRBV5-1,-,CASSPGDSGANVLTF,TGCGCCAGCAGCCCCGGGGACTCTGGGGCCAACGTCCTGACTTTC
TRBJ1-2,-,TRBV6-6,-,CASILTGNHGYTF,TGTGCCAGCATTTTAACAGGGAACCATGGCTACACCTTC
TRBJ1-5,TRBD1,TRBV6-5,-,CASSWTGTSNQPQHF,TGTGCCAGCAGTTGGACAGGAACTAGCAATCAGCCCCAGCATTTT
TRBJ1-2,-,TRBV19,-,CASSAGTRYYGYTF,TGTGCCAGTAGTGCCGGGACACGCTACTATGGCTACACCTTC
TRBJ2-2,TRBD2,TRBV14,-,CASSQDLRRGGANTGELFF,TGTGCCAGCAGCCAAGACTTAAGACGGGGGGGCGCGAACACCGGGGAGCTGTTTTTT
TRBJ1-5,-,TRBV19,-,CASSYSWGWGQPQHF,TGTGCCAGTAGTTACTCATGGGGCTGGGGCCAGCCCCAGCATTTT
TRBJ2-3,TRBD1,TRBV2,-,CASSGTGGADTQYF,TGTGCCAGCAGTGGGACAGGGGGCGCAGATACGCAGTATTTT
TRBJ1-2,-,TRBV6-5,-,CASSIDRNYGYTF,TGTGCCAGCAGTATAGACAGGAACTATGGCTACACCTTC
TRBJ2-7,TRBD2,TRBV5-5,-,CASSPPGGLSYEQYF,TGTGCCAGCAGCCCCCCCGGGGGACTAAGCTACGAGCAGTACTTC
TRBJ1-4,TRBD1,TRBV6-1,-,CASSGIRGYNEKLFF,TGTGCCAGCAGTGGGATCAGGGGGTATAATGAAAAACTGTTTTTT
TRBJ2-7,-,TRBV1,-,CTSKLAGGLYEQYF,TGCACCAGCAAACTAGCGGGGGGTCTCTACGAGCAGTACTTC
TRBJ2-3,-,TRBV6-5,-,CASSYMLSTDTQYF,TGTGCCAGCAGTTACATGTTAAGCACAGATACGCAGTATTTT
TRBJ1-1,-,TRBV9,-,CASSVSQGMVNTEAFF,TGTGCCAGCAGCGTCTCTCAGGGGATGGTAAACACTGAAGCTTTCTTT